The 32 T cell receptor beta chains reported below all come from one sample, sequenced in a study of blood T cells in healthy people across ages. The use of a sample-barcoded 5' primer and a J-beta primer mix characterized a second PCR of roughly 6 to 11 cycles. TCRdb re-called the 5' RACE reads through MiXCR, storing one row per CDR3 protein. The table shows 1.5 million to 1.8 million distinct CDR3 sequences, with roughly 43% occurring only once. Sequencing used blood. These receptors all come from a woman between 18 and 29 years old in good health.

This clonotype appeared many times. The J gene is TRBJ1-6, the V gene TRBV5-1, with D possibly being TRBD1 (5 bases). V dropped 0 bases and J dropped 5 bases, with 6 bases sitting between them. The CDR3 spans 14 residues. Germline V CDR1 and CDR2: SGHRS, YFSETQ. In nucleotides, the CDR3 is TGCGCCAGCAGCTTGGAAGGGGATAATTCACCCCTCCACTTT. Translating gives CASSLEGDNSPLHF.

This clonotype was counted a single time. The chain recombines TRBV6-1 with TRBJ2-5, with D perhaps matching TRBD2 (6 bases). The CDR3 runs to 13 residues. Per the germline V gene, CDR1 is MNHNS and CDR2 is SASEGT. Trimming pared 9 bases from V and 5 bases from J, leaving 16 bases between. The CDR3: CARGTPKGETQYF. The CDR3 nucleotides read TGTGCCAGGGGGACTCCGAAGGGTGAGACCCAGTACTTC.

The V gene is TRBV30, the J gene TRBJ2-3, with 12 bases lining up with TRBD2. The CDR3 runs 16 residues. V shed 0 bases and J 8 bases; nucleotides not matched to a gene: 9. Germline lookup yields CDR1 GTSNPN and CDR2 SVGIG (reference sequence). In DNA form, the CDR3 reads TGTGCCTGGAGTGTACAGCTAGCGGGGGGGTCAGGTACGCAGTATTTT. Residues: CAWSVQLAGGSGTQYF.

The chain links TRBV10-3 to TRBJ2-7, with 8 bases fitting TRBD1. Germline CDR1 and CDR2: ENHRY and SYGVKD. This CDR3 is 15 amino acids long. V lost 6 bases and J lost 7; bases outside the gene matches: 14. The CDR3 nucleotides read TGTGCCATCAGCTATTCCGGGACAGGAGCTGGGGAGCAGTACTTC. Amino acids: CAISYSGTGAGEQYF.

This clonotype was seen at least ten times. CDR3: CAIRATGMHEQYF. CDR3 sequence (DNA): TGTGCCATCAGAGCGACAGGGATGCACGAGCAGTACTTC. The chain couples TRBV10-3 to TRBJ2-7; TRBD1 matches at 7 bases. The length of the CDR3 is 13 residues. V shed 6 bases and J 5 bases; nucleotides not matched to a gene: 7. CDR1 is ENHRY and CDR2 is SYGVKD in the germline V gene.

The rearrangement links TRBV7-2 to TRBJ1-2, with D perhaps matching TRBD1 (6 bases). CDR1 SGHTA and CDR2 FQGNSA come from the germline V gene. The CDR3 is 15 residues long. Deletions cut 1 base from V and 0 bases from J, with 9 bases between. The CDR3 spells CASSLGGAPNYGYTF. CDR3 in DNA: TGTGCCAGCAGCTTAGGGGGGGCACCTAACTATGGCTACACCTTC.

V usage is TRBV6-2 or TRBV6-3 and J usage is TRBJ2-1; D is unresolved. Trimming left V 2 bases short and J 7 bases short, with 9 bases between. Germline V gives CDR1 MNHEY, CDR2 SVGEGT. This CDR3 region has 13 residues. Written as DNA, the CDR3 is TGTGCCAGCAGTTACCAGGCCCAGAATGAGCAGTTCTTC. Translated, it gives CASSYQAQNEQFF.

This clonotype was seen more than once but under ten times. This chain links TRBV6-2 or TRBV6-3 with TRBJ2-5; 7 bases are a match to TRBD1. The DNA end is more similar to TRBJ2-7, so the J call may be wrong. This CDR3 contains 14 residues. Germline values: CDR1 MNHEY, CDR2 SVGEGT. CDR3 nucleotides: TGTGCCAGCAGTACCGACAGGGTGGGCTACGAGCAGTACTTC. Residues: CASSTDRVGYEQYF.

The V and J genes are TRBV25-1 and TRBJ2-5, with 8 bases that match TRBD2. The CDR3 consists of 14 residues. Germline CDR1 MGHDK, CDR2 SYGVNS. Losses at the gene ends were 5 bases for V and 5 bases for J; bases not matched to a gene: 7. The CDR3 DNA reads as TGTGCCAGCAGTCTACCGGGACTAGGGGAGACCCAGTACTTC. Translated, it gives CASSLPGLGETQYF.

V is TRBV10-3 and J is TRBJ2-5, with 7 bases lining up with TRBD1. Judging by the DNA end, TRBJ2-7 fits better; the J call may be wrong. Germline-derived CDR1 and CDR2 are ENHRY and SYGVKD. The CDR3 spans 13 residues. CDR3 in amino acids: CAISESGDSEQYF. The CDR3 DNA follows: TGTGCCATCAGTGAGTCTGGGGACAGCGAGCAGTACTTC.

V gene TRBV7-2 combines with J gene TRBJ2-7; TRBD1 aligns across 9 bases. Losses at the gene ends were 3 bases for V and 1 base for J; bases not matched to a gene: 7. The CDR3 is made up of 16 amino acids. Germline V gene data show CDR1 as SGHTA and CDR2 as FQGNSA. The CDR3 DNA is TGTGCCAGCAGCTTCCAGGGACAGGGAGGATCCTACGAGCAGTACTTC. Its protein is CASSFQGQGGSYEQYF.

This chain uses TRBV10-3 with TRBJ1-3, with D uncertain. The CDR3 runs 14 residues. In germline, CDR1 is ENHRY, CDR2 SYGVKD. V was shortened by 6 bases and J by 3 bases, with 12 bases between the two germline ends. The CDR3 spells CAISYEGNGNTIYF. CDR3 coding DNA: TGTGCCATCAGCTACGAAGGGAATGGAAACACCATATATTTT.

The rearrangement links TRBV27 to TRBJ2-5, with 7 positions matching TRBD2. The J call may not be correct, given that the DNA end is closer to TRBJ2-7. The CDR3 runs 14 residues. CDR1 is MNHEY and CDR2 is SMNVEV in the germline V gene (reference sequence). The CDR3 region is CASSFLRETDEQYF. CDR3 nucleotides: TGTGCCAGCAGTTTTTTGCGGGAGACCGACGAGCAGTACTTC.

This clonotype has only a few counts. One end of the junction is discordant with germline, which a read error may explain. The chain recombines TRBV7-9 with TRBJ2-2; 8 bases line up with TRBD1. The CDR3 length is 14 residues. Per germline, CDR1 SEHNR and CDR2 FQNEAQ (reference sequence). The CDR3 loop is CASSPRGRTGELFF. The CDR3 DNA follows: TGTGCTAGCAGCCCCAGGGGGCGCACCGGGGAGCTGTTTTTT.

A few counts support this clonotype. The chain recombines TRBV5-5 with TRBJ2-1; D is uncertain. CDR3 length: 15 amino acids. V lost 3 bases and J lost 0, with 10 bases in between. Germline lookup yields CDR1 SGHKS and CDR2 YYEKEE (reference sequence). CDR3 loop: CASSSTRSSYNEQFF. CDR3 bases: TGTGCCAGCAGCTCAACCAGGAGCTCCTACAATGAGCAGTTCTTC.

CDR3 bases: TGTGCCAGCAGTGAATGGTCTCAGGAGAACACTGAAGCTTTCTTT. Residues: CASSEWSQENTEAFF. The chain uses TRBV25-1 and TRBJ1-1; the D is unclear. The CDR3 is 15 residues long. The V gene's germline CDR1 is MGHDK and CDR2 SYGVNS. The V end was cut by 1 base, the J end by 1 base, with 10 bases between. The full variable domain, its missing parts supplied by reference TRBV25-1 and TRBJ1-1, is EADIYQTPRYLVIGTGKKITLECSQTMGHDKMYWYQQDPGMELHLIHYSYGVNSTEKGDLSSESTVSRIRTEHFPLTLESARPSHTSQYLCASSEWSQENTEAFFGQGTRLTVV.

A single count supports this clonotype. V usage is TRBV28 and J usage is TRBJ2-3; TRBD2 agrees at 9 bases. Germline values: CDR1 MDHEN, CDR2 SYDVKM. The V segment lost 5 bases and the J segment 5 bases; nucleotides outside the gene matches: 11. This CDR3 spans 16 amino acids. The chain's CDR3 is CASSARLAERIDTQYF. The CDR3 nucleotides are TGTGCCAGCAGTGCCCGACTAGCGGAGCGCATAGATACGCAGTATTTT.

CDR3 sequence (DNA): TGTGCCAGCAATTGGGGCGGCACAGATACGCAGTATTTT. Translated, it gives CASNWGGTDTQYF. V gene TRBV2 combines with J gene TRBJ2-3; perhaps TRBD1 as D (5 bases). CDR3 length: 13 amino acids. The germline CDR1 and CDR2 sequences are SNHLY and FYNNEI. Trimming cost V 7 bases and J 1 base, with 9 bases left between them.

The CDR3 protein is CASSFQGPSSYNEQFF. The CDR3 nucleotides are TGTGCCAGCAGCTTTCAGGGTCCCAGCTCCTACAATGAGCAGTTCTTC. The chain is built from TRBV6-6 and TRBJ2-1; TRBD1 might be the D (5 bases). The CDR3 loop spans 16 amino acids. CDR1 and CDR2 (germline): MNHNY, SVGAGI (reference sequence). Trimming left V 6 bases short and J 0 bases short, with 15 bases between.

The V and J genes are TRBV24-1 and TRBJ2-6; no reliable D call. From germline, CDR1 is KGHDR and CDR2 SFDVKD. V was pared by 2 bases and J by 0 bases, with 4 bases between. This CDR3 is built from 15 residues. This chain's CDR3 is CATSDSGSGANVLTF. The CDR3 bases are TGTGCCACCAGTGATTCCGGCTCTGGGGCCAACGTCCTGACTTTC.

This chain connects TRBV29-1 to TRBJ2-1; TRBD2 is a possible D gene (6 bases). Trimming took off 6 bases at V and 9 bases at J, with 21 bases between the two ends. The germline V gene has CDR1 SQVTM and CDR2 ANQGSEA. This CDR3 spans 14 amino acids. CDR3 nucleotides: TGCAGCGTCCCCCGGTCGTGGGGGGTCGGTGAGCAGTTCTTC. It yields the protein CSVPRSWGVGEQFF.

This clonotype has more than one count but fewer than ten. The rearrangement uses TRBV7-2 and TRBJ2-3; 8 positions agree with TRBD2. The germline CDR1 and CDR2 sequences are SGHTA and FQGNSA. The CDR3 length is 16 residues. V lost 5 bases and J lost 3; bases outside the gene matches: 10. The CDR3 sequence is CASSQWPGLETDTQYF. The CDR3 DNA sequence: TGTGCCAGCAGCCAATGGCCGGGACTAGAAACAGATACGCAGTATTTT.

The chain has TRBV5-1 and TRBJ2-5; 8 bases are shared with TRBD1. This CDR3 is 13 amino acids long. J lost 5 bases, V lost 4 bases, and 4 bases had no gene match. Per the germline V gene, CDR1 is SGHRS and CDR2 is YFSETQ. CDR3 sequence: CASSRWTGETQYF. DNA for the CDR3: TGCGCCAGCAGCCGGTGGACAGGGGAGACCCAGTACTTC. The full variable domain, with the rest looked up from reference TRBV5-1 and TRBJ2-5, is KAGVTQTPRYLIKTRGQQVTLSCSPISGHRSVSWYQQTPGQGLQFLFEYFSETQRNKGNFPGRFSGRQFSNSRSEMNVSTLELGDSALYLCASSRWTGETQYFGPGTRLLVL.

The genes are TRBV4-2 and TRBJ2-3; D might be TRBD2 (5 bases). This CDR3 spans 16 amino acids. Trimming cost V 0 bases and J 1 base, with 11 bases left between them. Germline V gives CDR1 LGHNA, CDR2 YNFKEQ. CDR3: CASSQESGVGTDTQYF. The CDR3 bases are TGTGCCAGCAGCCAAGAGTCCGGGGTAGGCACAGATACGCAGTATTTT.

Only a few counts were recorded for this clonotype. The CDR3 reads CASSPTLQGKTQYF. CDR3 sequence (DNA): TGTGCCAGCAGCCCGACTTTACAGGGGAAGACCCAGTACTTC. J is TRBJ2-5 and V is TRBV11-2, with 7 bases lining up with TRBD1. CDR3 length: 14 residues. V dropped 5 bases and J dropped 6; count of bases not matched to a gene: 9. CDR1 is SGHAT, CDR2 FQNNGV, per germline.

The sample holds a few counts of this clonotype. A much larger clone lies one base from this, so it may be a read error. J is TRBJ1-5 and V is TRBV11-2, with unresolved D. Trimming stripped 3 bases from V and 2 bases from J, with 8 bases between. This CDR3 is built from 14 residues. Germline CDR1 and CDR2: SGHAT and FQNNGV. CDR3 DNA: TGTGCCAGCAGCTTTGCCGGGGGCAATCAGCCCCAGCATTTT. Translated, it gives CASSFAGGNQPQHF.

The V gene is TRBV27, the J gene TRBJ2-1; D remains ambiguous. The CDR3 has 12 amino acids. Trimming took off 5 bases at V and 10 bases at J, with 12 bases between the two ends. Germline V gives CDR1 MNHEY, CDR2 SMNVEV (reference sequence). The DNA for the CDR3 is TGTGCCAGCAGTCTCAATCTCCAGGAGCAGTTCTTC. It translates to CASSLNLQEQFF.

V and J are TRBV19 and TRBJ2-3; maybe TRBD1 (6 bases). The CDR3 runs 14 residues. V was trimmed by 4 bases and J by 4 bases, leaving 12 bases between them. In germline, CDR1 is LNHDA, CDR2 SQIVND (reference sequence). CDR3: CASSRGGAADTQYF. For the CDR3, the DNA is TGTGCCAGTAGTAGAGGGGGAGCGGCAGATACGCAGTATTTT.

V gene TRBV27 combines with J gene TRBJ2-4, with 7 bases fitting TRBD1. Trimming removed 2 bases from V and 8 bases from J; junction bases left unmatched: 12. CDR3 size: 16 residues. The germline V gene has CDR1 MNHEY and CDR2 SMNVEV (reference sequence). The CDR3 loop reads CASSLTRDSLIDIQYF. CDR3 bases: TGTGCCAGCAGTTTAACGAGGGACAGCTTGATTGACATTCAGTACTTC.

A word on this clonotype: Lacking the conserved final phenylalanine or tryptophan, this CDR3 likely reflects a read error. The chain couples TRBV7-9 to TRBJ2-1; TRBD2 matches 14 bases. Trimming cost V 2 bases and J 2 bases; bases outside gene matches: 8. Germline CDR1 reads SEHNR; CDR2 reads FQNEAQ (reference sequence). The CDR3 length is 19 residues. This chain's CDR3 is CASSLFGLAGGQAYNEQFC. The DNA of the CDR3 is TGTGCCAGCAGCTTATTTGGACTAGCGGGAGGTCAAGCCTACAATGAGCAGTTCTGC.

In its sample, this clonotype was seen a few times. The chain combines TRBV28 with TRBJ1-2, with TRBD1 matching 7 bases. The CDR3 length is 16 residues. Germline V gives CDR1 MDHEN, CDR2 SYDVKM. V lost 3 bases, J lost 5 bases, and 12 bases stayed unmatched. CDR3 nucleotide sequence: TGTGCCAGCAGTTTTAGCGGGGAGGACAGGTTTTATGGCTACACCTTC. This sequence encodes CASSFSGEDRFYGYTF.

This clonotype showed up just a few times. V and J are TRBV20-1 and TRBJ1-2, with unresolved D. This CDR3 comprises 13 residues. Germline V gene lookup returns CDR1 DFQATT and CDR2 SNEGSKA (reference sequence). V lost 0 bases and J lost 5, with 10 bases in between. CDR3 protein: CSARDSAWYGYTF. The CDR3 region has the DNA TGCAGTGCTAGAGATTCGGCCTGGTATGGCTACACCTTC.